This T cell receptor (beta chain) was sequenced in a study of blood T cell repertoires in COVID-19. The CDR3 runs to 12 residues. V was shortened by 3 bases and J by 5 bases, with 7 bases between the two germline ends. The assay was immunoSEQ multiplex PCR, and TCRdb's table has in-frame clones only and misses some. The data contain fewer than 400,000 clones, 85% to 90% of them seen just once; the ten biggest clones take up under 3%. J is TRBJ2-5 and V is TRBV12-3 or TRBV12-4, with D perhaps matching TRBD1 (6 bases). The TCR comes from a woman in her twenties or thirties with COVID-19, enrolled during active disease. The sample was peripheral blood. The CDR3 bases are TGTGCCAGCAGTTTCAGGGGTGAGACCCAGTACTTC. This encodes CASSFRGETQYF.